This entry is about one TCR beta chain. This entry comes from a study of T cells after yellow fever vaccination. The TCR cDNA carried a universal primer site and UMIs from 5'RACE template switching. TCRdb processed the 5' RACE reads anew with MiXCR; each CDR3 protein has one entry. The sample contains some 500,000 distinct CDR3 sequences, about 13% of which appear only once. V lost 5 bases to trimming and J lost 0 bases, with 22 bases between them. The CDR3 runs 18 residues. Germline CDR1 and CDR2: LGHDT and YNNKEL (reference sequence). This sequence originates from a man under 40 who received the YFV17D yellow fever vaccine. V gene TRBV3-1 combines with J gene TRBJ2-5; tentative D call: TRBD1 (6 bases). The source material was PBMCs, sampled on the day of the yellow fever booster vaccination. Written as DNA, the CDR3 is TGTGCCAGCAGCTCAAGTGGTTCAGGGGACACCTACCAAGAGACCCAGTACTTC. Its translation is CASSSSGSGDTYQETQYF.